This is a list of T cell receptor beta chains from one sample in a study of blood T cell repertoires in COVID-19. Method: immunoSEQ multiplex PCR; TCRdb's copy keeps in-frame clones and lacks some. The sample consists of some 300,000 clones, approximately 86% of them appearing once. Sequenced input: peripheral blood. These receptors all come from a woman aged 65 to 85 with COVID-19, enrolled during active disease. Both conserved end residues are part of each CDR3. A D gene is named only where the DNA matches it firmly. Some rows have no size entry. The others give once, few or many, or a class for an expanded clone.

abundance	j_gene	v_gene	d_gene	CDR3nt	CDR3aa
NA	TRBJ2-1	TRBV9	TRBD2	TGTGCCAGCAGCGACACTAGCGGGGCTTACAATGAGCAGTTCTTC	CASSDTSGAYNEQFF
NA	TRBJ2-6	TRBV19	NA	TGTGCCAGTAGTAAACAGGGCCCCTCTGGGGCCAACGTCCTGACTTTC	CASSKQGPSGANVLTF
NA	TRBJ2-1	TRBV10-3	NA	TGTGCCATCAGTGAAACTAGCTGGGAGCAGTTCTTC	CAISETSWEQFF
NA	TRBJ1-2	TRBV9	NA	TGTGCCAGCAGCCCCAGTCCCTATGGCTACACCTTC	CASSPSPYGYTF
NA	TRBJ2-7	TRBV28	TRBD1	TGTGCCAGCAGACCCGGGACAGGGGACGAGCAGTACTTC	CASRPGTGDEQYF
NA	TRBJ1-1	TRBV10-3	TRBD1	TGTGCCACCCAGAGTGGACAGGGAGTTAGAACTGAAGCTTTCTTT	CATQSGQGVRTEAFF
NA	TRBJ1-6	TRBV27	NA	TGTGCCAGCAGTTCCTACTCCAGGGGAGAGCATTCACCCCTCCACTTT	CASSSYSRGEHSPLHF
NA	TRBJ2-1	TRBV6-5	NA	TGTGCCAGCAGTTCCGCGGGGAGGACCTACAATGAGCAGTTCTTC	CASSSAGRTYNEQFF
NA	TRBJ1-5	TRBV2	TRBD1	TGTGCCAGCACCCCGGGGACAGGGGCGGGGAGGAGCAATCAGCCCCAGCATTTT	CASTPGTGAGRSNQPQHF
NA	TRBJ1-5	TRBV7-9	NA	TGTGCCAGCAGCTTCGCTGGGAGGTCTGATCAGCCCCAGCATTTT	CASSFAGRSDQPQHF
NA	TRBJ1-2	TRBV30	TRBD1	TGTGCCTGGAGTCCGACAGGGATTAACTATGGCTACACCTTC	CAWSPTGINYGYTF
few	TRBJ1-2	TRBV2	NA	TGTGCCAGCAGTGAATTACAGGGAGATGGCTACACCTTC	CASSELQGDGYTF
NA	TRBJ2-3	TRBV6-5	NA	TGTGCCAGCTGCCCCGGGACTAGCACAGATACGCAGTATTTT	CASCPGTSTDTQYF
NA	TRBJ1-1	TRBV19	NA	TGTGCCAGTAGTTGGCAGGGTAACACTGAAGCTTTCTTT	CASSWQGNTEAFF
NA	TRBJ1-4	TRBV7-2	TRBD1	TGTGCCAGCACCCCACAGGGGGCTGCAGGTGAAAAACTGTTTTTT	CASTPQGAAGEKLFF
few	TRBJ2-2	TRBV30	NA	TGTGCCTGGAGTTCCGTCTCGAACACCGGGGAGCTGTTTTTT	CAWSSVSNTGELFF
NA	TRBJ2-7	TRBV3-1/TRBV3-2	TRBD1	TGTGCCAGCAGCCCCGGGGGTTGGACAGGGTGGATTCCCTACGAGCAGTACTTC	CASSPGGWTGWIPYEQYF
NA	TRBJ2-3	TRBV3-1/TRBV3-2	NA	TGTGCCAGCAGCTTACAGGGGGGGTACACAGATACGCAGTATTTT	CASSLQGGYTDTQYF
NA	TRBJ2-1	TRBV28	TRBD1	TGTGCCAGCAGCCTGGAAGGACAGGGGGCAGGGGGTGAGCAGTTCTTC	CASSLEGQGAGGEQFF
NA	TRBJ2-1	TRBV27	TRBD2	TGTGCCAGCAGTTTCGAGACTAGCGGGGGGGCTTGGTACCACAATGAGCAGTTCTTC	CASSFETSGGAWYHNEQFF
NA	TRBJ2-5	TRBV5-1	TRBD2	TGCGCCAGCAGCGTGAATAGCGGGGGGGCCGGGGAGACCCAGTACTTC	CASSVNSGGAGETQYF
NA	TRBJ2-7	TRBV3-1/TRBV3-2	TRBD2	TGTGCCAGCAGCCAAGGACCGGGACTAGCCGTCTACGAGCAGTACTTC	CASSQGPGLAVYEQYF
once	TRBJ2-3	TRBV5-1	NA	TGCGCCAGCAGCCCCTCCGGGGTCCCTAGCACAGATACGCAGTATTTT	CASSPSGVPSTDTQYF
few	TRBJ1-4	TRBV2	NA	TGTGCCAGCAGTGGGGCGGGGGGCGCGGTTGAAAAACTGTTTTTT	CASSGAGGAVEKLFF
NA	TRBJ1-5	TRBV2	NA	TGTGCCAGCAGTGAAGGGCCGAATCAGCCCCAGCATTTT	CASSEGPNQPQHF
NA	TRBJ1-6	TRBV2	NA	TGTGCCAGCTCCCAAGGGGTCAATTCACCCCTCCACTTT	CASSQGVNSPLHF
NA	TRBJ1-4	TRBV7-2	NA	TGTGCCAGCAGCCTTGACAGGCCCCTAATCCTAAATGAAAAACTGTTTTTT	CASSLDRPLILNEKLFF
NA	TRBJ1-2	TRBV7-9	TRBD1	TGTGCCAGCAGCTCGCAGGGGGATTATGGCTACACCTTC	CASSSQGDYGYTF
NA	TRBJ1-1	TRBV21-1	NA	TGTGCCACCCCCCAGGGGGACACTGAAGCTTTCTTT	CATPQGDTEAFF
NA	TRBJ1-4	TRBV5-5	NA	TGTGCCAGCAGCCTAACCGGGTCGTTTAATGAAAAACTGTTTTTT	CASSLTGSFNEKLFF
NA	TRBJ2-3	TRBV27	TRBD2	TGTGCCAGCACCCGCGGGAGGGGGGGCAGGGGCACAGATACGCAGTATTTT	CASTRGRGGRGTDTQYF
NA	TRBJ2-7	TRBV4-1	TRBD1	TGCGCCAGCAGCCTAGGACAGGGAGGCACCTACGAGCAGTACTTC	CASSLGQGGTYEQYF
NA	TRBJ2-1	TRBV5-1	NA	TGCGCCAGCAGCTTTAATCTGGGGACTCGCGGGGATGAGCAGTTCTTC	CASSFNLGTRGDEQFF
NA	TRBJ2-7	TRBV3-1/TRBV3-2	TRBD1	TGTGCCAGCAGCCCCGGGACAGGCCTGTACTTC	CASSPGTGLYF
NA	TRBJ1-4	TRBV5-4	NA	TGTGCCAGCAGCCGCAGGGATGCAACTAATGAAAAACTGTTTTTT	CASSRRDATNEKLFF
NA	TRBJ1-1	TRBV4-2	TRBD1	TGTGCCAGCAGCCAAGTGACAGGGGAGGCTTTCTTT	CASSQVTGEAFF
NA	TRBJ2-5	TRBV6-5	TRBD1	TGTGCCAGCAGAGGACAGGGTAGGGAGACCCAGTACTTC	CASRGQGRETQYF